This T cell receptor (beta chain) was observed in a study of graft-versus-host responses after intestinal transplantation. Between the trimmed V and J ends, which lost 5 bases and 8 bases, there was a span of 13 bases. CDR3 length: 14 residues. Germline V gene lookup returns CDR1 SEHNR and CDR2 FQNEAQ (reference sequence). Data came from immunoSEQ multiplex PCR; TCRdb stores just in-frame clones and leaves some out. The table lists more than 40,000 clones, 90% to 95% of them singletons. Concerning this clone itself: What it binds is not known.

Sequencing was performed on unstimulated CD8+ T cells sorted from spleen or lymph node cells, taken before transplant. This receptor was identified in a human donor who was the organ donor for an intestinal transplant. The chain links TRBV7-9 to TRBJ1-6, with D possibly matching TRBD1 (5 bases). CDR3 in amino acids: CASSEDGTYSPLHF. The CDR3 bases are TGTGCCAGCAGCGAGGACGGGACCTATTCACCCCTCCACTTT.